Below are 23 T cell receptor beta chains sequenced from a single sample in a study of T cells in Graves' hyperthyroidism and ophthalmopathy. Amplification of TCR beta CDR3 regions used RNA as the template. A first-round RT-PCR of the TCR CDR3 used the HTBI primer set. TCRdb passed the multiplex PCR reads through MiXCR, listing each CDR3 protein once. This sample has hundreds of thousands of distinct CDR3 sequences, with about 15% found just once. Input material: blood. The receptors stem from a woman aged 55-70 years with Graves' ophthalmopathy.

This clonotype was picked up a small number of times. This chain joins TRBV5-1 and TRBJ2-1, with no clear D. Germline V gene data show CDR1 as SGHRS and CDR2 as YFSETQ. This CDR3 region has 14 residues. Trimming removed 2 bases from V and 2 bases from J, with 8 bases in between. CDR3 protein: CASSFGATYNEQFF. The CDR3 region has the DNA TGCGCCAGCAGCTTCGGAGCGACCTACAATGAGCAGTTCTTC.

This chain uses TRBV2 with TRBJ1-6; TRBD1 matches at 9 bases. The CDR3 is 15 residues long. V was pared by 6 bases and J by 7 bases, with 7 bases of the junction left unmatched. Germline V gene lookup returns CDR1 SNHLY and CDR2 FYNNEI. CDR3 sequence reads: CASSPRTGENSPLHF. The CDR3 DNA is TGTGCCAGCAGCCCCCGGACAGGGGAAAATTCACCCCTCCACTTT.

This chain connects TRBV19 to TRBJ1-5; TRBD1 is a possible D gene (6 bases). V was clipped by 3 bases and J by 7 bases, with 16 bases between them. Germline V CDR1 and CDR2: LNHDA, SQIVND (reference sequence). There are 15 residues in the CDR3. CDR3 nucleotide sequence: TGTGCCAGTAGTATCACAGTATCAGGGGTACAGCCCCAGCATTTT. This encodes CASSITVSGVQPQHF.

The genes are TRBV15 and TRBJ2-4; 9 bases are a match to TRBD1. The germline CDR1 and CDR2 sequences are LNHNV and YYDKDF (reference sequence). This CDR3 spans 15 amino acids. The trim removed 5 bases at V and 8 bases at J, leaving 10 bases unmatched. As DNA, the CDR3 is TGTGCCACCAGCGTTCGACAGGGGGTCGGGGACATTCAGTACTTC. Translated: CATSVRQGVGDIQYF.

Many counts were recorded for this clonotype. V is TRBV7-2 and J is TRBJ2-1, with D hard to call. Per the germline V gene, CDR1 is SGHTA and CDR2 is FQGNSA. The CDR3 is 14 residues long. V gave up 4 bases and J gave up 3 bases, with 10 bases separating them. The CDR3 loop reads CASSSSTIYNEQFF. The CDR3 DNA follows: TGTGCCAGCAGCTCGTCGACAATCTACAATGAGCAGTTCTTC. Full variable domain (missing parts from reference TRBV7-2 and TRBJ2-1): GAGVSQSPSNKVTEKGKDVELRCDPISGHTALYWYRQSLGQGLEFLIYFQGNSAPDKSGLPSDRFSAERTGGSVSTLTIQRTQQEDSAVYLCASSSSTIYNEQFFGPGTRLTVL.

The chain carries TRBV9 and TRBJ2-7; possible D gene TRBD2, 5 bases. V lost 9 bases and J lost 2, with 18 bases in between. The CDR3 spans 14 residues. CDR1 and CDR2 (germline): SGDLS, YYNGEE. CDR3 DNA sequence: TGTGCCAACTACCGAGAGGGAGCGACCTACGAGCAGTACTTC. Residues: CANYREGATYEQYF.

Worth noting for this clonotype: Germline and junction disagree at one end, which may indicate a read error. V gene TRBV24-1 combines with J gene TRBJ2-6; unclear D gene. The CDR3 runs 15 residues. Germline CDR1 is KGHDR and CDR2 is SFDVKD. The CDR3 is CATSDSSAGDNVLTF. The DNA for the CDR3 is TGTGCCACCAGTGATTCCTCGGCTGGGGACAACGTCCTGACTTTC.

There are a few counts of this clonotype. This chain uses TRBV28 with TRBJ2-2, with TRBD1 matching 7 bases. The CDR3 loop spans 15 amino acids. Germline CDR1 is MDHEN and CDR2 is SYDVKM. J lost 5 bases, V lost 8 bases, and 11 bases had no gene match. CDR3 bases: TGTGCCAGCCATCCCCACAGGGGAAGTACCGGGGAGCTGTTTTTT. It translates to CASHPHRGSTGELFF.

Ten or more counts support this clonotype. V usage is TRBV11-2 and J usage is TRBJ2-1; D uncertain. Trimming shortened V by 0 bases and J by 4 bases, and 7 bases separated the two germline ends. Germline CDR1 and CDR2: SGHAT and FQNNGV. The CDR3 contains 14 residues. The CDR3 region has the DNA TGTGCCAGCAGCTTAGATTTAGGTTACAATGAGCAGTTCTTC. Residues: CASSLDLGYNEQFF.

This clonotype came up a few times. The genes are TRBV6-2 or TRBV6-3 and TRBJ2-7; 8 bases map to TRBD1. The J segment lost 2 bases and the V segment lost 5 bases, leaving 5 bases of the junction unmatched. Germline V gene sequence: CDR1 MNHEY, CDR2 SVGEGT. CDR3 length: 14 amino acids. The CDR3, as DNA: TGTGCCAGCAGTCGGACAGGGCCTACCTACGAGCAGTACTTC. This encodes CASSRTGPTYEQYF.

This clonotype was counted between two and nine times. The V gene is TRBV15, the J gene TRBJ1-1; weak D call: TRBD1 (5 bases). Trimming cost V 5 bases and J 1 base, with 14 bases left between them. The germline gives CDR1 LNHNV, CDR2 YYDKDF (reference sequence). The CDR3 runs 15 residues. The CDR3: CATSGPGGGNTEAFF. In DNA form, the CDR3 reads TGTGCCACCAGCGGCCCCGGGGGGGGGAACACTGAAGCTTTCTTT.

This clonotype was counted many times. The chain recombines TRBV20-1 with TRBJ2-3, with D tentatively TRBD1 or TRBD2 (5 bases each). V was cut by 4 bases and J by 4 bases, with 15 bases left in between. Germline V gene data show CDR1 as DFQATT and CDR2 as SNEGSKA (reference sequence). The CDR3 is 14 residues long. The CDR3 region has the DNA TGCAGTGCTATTAGAGATGGGGGAGCAGATACGCAGTATTTT. Its translation is CSAIRDGGADTQYF.

This clonotype was detected ten times or more. This sequence joins TRBV11-3 and TRBJ2-3; no firm D call. Between the trimmed V and J ends, which lost 3 bases and 2 bases, there was a span of 6 bases. Looked up from germline, CDR1 is SGHNT and CDR2 is YENEEA. The CDR3 sequence is 13 residues long. Here the CDR3 DNA reads TGTGCCAGCAGCTTCGGGTACACAGATACGCAGTATTTT. This gives the protein CASSFGYTDTQYF.

This clonotype was found many times. The chain couples TRBV11-2 to TRBJ2-2; D remains ambiguous. This CDR3 comprises 12 residues. V was clipped by 6 bases and J by 7 bases, with 9 bases between them. Germline CDR1 and CDR2: SGHAT and FQNNGV. CDR3 bases: TGTGCCAGCAGAGCCGTAAGCGGGGAGCTGTTTTTT. Its protein is CASRAVSGELFF. The full variable domain, with the rest looked up from reference TRBV11-2 and TRBJ2-2, is EAGVAQSPRYKIIEKRQSVAFWCNPISGHATLYWYQQILGQGPKLLIQFQNNGVVDDSQLPKDRFSAERLKGVDSTLKIQPAKLEDSAVYLCASRAVSGELFFGEGSRLTVL.

This clonotype was recorded many times. The V and J genes are TRBV12-3 or TRBV12-4 and TRBJ2-3, with 8 positions matching TRBD1. V was clipped by 2 bases and J by 4 bases; unmatched bases: 5. This CDR3 is built from 15 residues. The CDR3 reads CASSLNQGASDTQYF. CDR3 DNA sequence: TGTGCCAGCAGTTTAAACCAGGGGGCCTCAGATACGCAGTATTTT.

The genes are TRBV27 and TRBJ2-2; D perhaps matches TRBD2 (5 bases). CDR1 MNHEY and CDR2 SMNVEV come from the germline V gene (reference sequence). The V and J ends lost 2 bases and 3 bases respectively, with 10 bases between them. The CDR3 consists of 15 residues. For the CDR3, the DNA is TGTGCCAGCAGTTTACTAGGAGGTGACACCGGGGAGCTGTTTTTT. Translation gives CASSLLGGDTGELFF.

This clonotype was found many times. The chain couples TRBV7-2 to TRBJ2-5; 7 bases are shared with TRBD2. The J segment lost 5 bases and the V segment lost 6 bases, leaving 15 bases of the junction unmatched. The CDR3 runs to 16 residues. Germline V gives CDR1 SGHTA, CDR2 FQGNSA. The CDR3 bases are TGTGCCAGCAGACCCCCCGGCGGGGAGGGCCGGGAGACCCAGTACTTC. The encoded protein is CASRPPGGEGRETQYF.

This clonotype has just one count. The chain is built from TRBV7-2 and TRBJ2-3; no reliable D call. Germline CDR1 reads SGHTA; CDR2 reads FQGNSA. The CDR3 consists of 13 residues. Trimming took off 5 bases at V and 7 bases at J, with 13 bases between the two ends. CDR3 DNA: TGTGCCAGCAGCCCCCCCGCGCCACATACGCAGTATTTT. This gives the protein CASSPPAPHTQYF.

This clonotype was detected many times. V usage is TRBV18 and J usage is TRBJ2-5; TRBD1 is a possible D gene (6 bases). Germline CDR1 and CDR2: KGHSH and LQKENI. Between the trimmed V and J ends, which lost 4 bases and 5 bases, there was a span of 11 bases. The CDR3 length is 13 residues. CDR3 loop: CASSQQGRETQYF. CDR3 nucleotides: TGTGCCAGCTCACAGCAGGGGCGGGAGACCCAGTACTTC.

This clonotype occurred many times. The chain couples TRBV18 to TRBJ2-3; D remains ambiguous. From germline, CDR1 is KGHSH and CDR2 LQKENI. The germline V and J ends were trimmed by 1 base and 3 bases, with 5 bases remaining between them. The CDR3 is 13 residues long. This CDR3 reads CASSPRETDTQYF. CDR3 coding DNA: TGTGCCAGCTCACCACGGGAAACAGATACGCAGTATTTT.

The rearrangement links TRBV5-1 to TRBJ1-2; 11 positions match TRBD1. V was pared by 4 bases and J by 6 bases, with 14 bases of the junction left unmatched. The CDR3 consists of 17 residues. Germline lookup yields CDR1 SGHRS and CDR2 YFSETQ. The CDR3 region has the DNA TGCGCCAGCAGCGGGCCGGGACAGGGGGTAGCTGCGCATGGCTACACCTTC. This sequence encodes CASSGPGQGVAAHGYTF.

The V call is TRBV20-1, the J call TRBJ1-2; 9 bases match TRBD1. Germline assignment: CDR1 DFQATT and CDR2 SNEGSKA (reference sequence). With 5 bases clipped from V and 5 bases from J, the junction kept 9 bases outside the gene matches. This CDR3 contains 14 residues. CDR3 sequence (DNA): TGCAGTGCTCTTACAGGGGGCCAAGGGTATGGCTACACCTTC. This sequence encodes CSALTGGQGYGYTF.

The sample holds many counts of this clonotype. The chain employs TRBV28 and TRBJ2-5, with D unresolved. Trimming removed 1 base from V and 0 bases from J, with 9 bases in between. CDR3 length: 15 amino acids. Germline CDR1 reads MDHEN; CDR2 reads SYDVKM. CDR3 coding DNA: TGTGCCAGCAGTTTATCTGATCCTTACCAAGAGACCCAGTACTTC. Translation: CASSLSDPYQETQYF.